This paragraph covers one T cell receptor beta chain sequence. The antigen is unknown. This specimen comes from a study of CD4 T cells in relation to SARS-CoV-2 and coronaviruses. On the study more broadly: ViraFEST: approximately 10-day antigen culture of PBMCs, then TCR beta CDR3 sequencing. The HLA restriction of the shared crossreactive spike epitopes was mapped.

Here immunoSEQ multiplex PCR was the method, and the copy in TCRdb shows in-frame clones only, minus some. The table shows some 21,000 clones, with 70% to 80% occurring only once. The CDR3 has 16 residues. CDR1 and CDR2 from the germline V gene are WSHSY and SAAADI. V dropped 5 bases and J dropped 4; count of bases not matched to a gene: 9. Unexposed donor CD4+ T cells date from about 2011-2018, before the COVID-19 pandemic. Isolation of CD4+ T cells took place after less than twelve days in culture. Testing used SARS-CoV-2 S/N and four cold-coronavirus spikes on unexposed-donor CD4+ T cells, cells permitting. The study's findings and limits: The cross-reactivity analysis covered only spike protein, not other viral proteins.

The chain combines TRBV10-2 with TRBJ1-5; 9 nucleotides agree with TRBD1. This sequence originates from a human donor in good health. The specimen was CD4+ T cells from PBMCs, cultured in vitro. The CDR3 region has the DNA TGCGCCAGCAGTCGACAGGGACAGGGCTCTAATCAGCCCCAGCATTTT. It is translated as CASSRQGQGSNQPQHF.